Sequencing of this TCR beta chain was carried out in a study of T cell repertoires in cytomegalovirus infection. This CDR3 region has 13 residues. Germline V gives CDR1 SGHAT, CDR2 FQDESV (reference sequence). On this clonotype: As yet, its antigen is unknown. A much larger clone lies one base from this, so it may be a read error.

TCRdb called the reads again in MiXCR, with one record for every CDR3 protein. The data show about 920,000 distinct CDR3 sequences, 30% to 40% seen once. The starting material was cultured CD8+ T cells from PBMCs, obtained from culture after CMV antigen stimulation. This chain connects TRBV11-1 to TRBJ2-1, with D maybe TRBD2 (6 bases). The sequence was obtained from a human donor in good health (CMV status not recorded). Some clones in this sample may be carry-over from other donors' samples. The CDR3 sequence: CASSPTGENGQFF. The CDR3 DNA reads TGTGCCAGCAGCCCTACGGGGGAGAATGGGCAGTTCTTC.